These T cell receptor beta chains were read from a single sample in a study of shared clonotypes between healthy human individuals. The protocol was immunoSEQ multiplex PCR, while the TCRdb copy is restricted to in-frame clones and leaves out a portion. The table has over a million clones, under 99% seen once. Material for sequencing was naive CD4+ T cells sorted from blood. Receptor source: a man between 25 and 39 years old in good health. CDR3s leave out the opening cysteine and the closing phenylalanine or tryptophan. The D gene is left open where the match is weak. Clone sizes are given selectively: once, few, many, or a class where the clone is expanded.

TRBV5-6,-,-,TRBJ2-1,ASSFLLVGYNEQF
TRBV28,-,-,TRBJ2-7,ASSLWGASSYEQY
TRBV7-6,-,-,TRBJ2-7,ASSSQGGYEQY
TRBV5-4,-,-,TRBJ2-2,ASSPPGGGAGELF
TRBV9,-,TRBD2,TRBJ2-7,ASSVRSGGSSYEQY
TRBV6-5,-,TRBD2,TRBJ2-1,ASSLGLVSF
TRBV11-2,-,-,TRBJ2-1,ASSLEGNGRREQF
TRBV28,-,TRBD2,TRBJ2-3,ASSRGGTTDTQY
TRBV5-6,-,-,TRBJ2-1,ASSWGKGQF
TRBV5-6,-,-,TRBJ2-7,ASSVQGEQY
TRBV18,-,-,TRBJ2-2,ASSPIWIKNTGELF
TRBV18,-,TRBD1,TRBJ1-1,ASSLQGVDTEAF
TRBV27,-,-,TRBJ2-7,ASSFDSAYEQY
TRBV11-2,-,-,TRBJ2-7,ASSLDLGQFSYEQY
TRBV6-5,-,-,TRBJ1-5,ASSGRVYPQH
TRBV28,-,-,TRBJ1-5,ASSFTGWQPQH
TRBV7-2,-,TRBD2,TRBJ2-7,ASSRTSGRGTYEQY
TRBV9,-,TRBD2,TRBJ2-3,ASRRSSGKSDTQY
TRBV4-3,-,-,TRBJ2-3,ASSQGRASTDTQY
TRBV2,once,TRBD1,TRBJ1-2,ASTGTVLPRGYT
TRBV4-1,-,-,TRBJ2-2,ASSQLLGHTGELF
TRBV7-9,-,TRBD1,TRBJ2-7,ASSSRQGVSYEQY
TRBV7-9,-,TRBD1,TRBJ1-3,ASSLKVFGDSIGNTIY
TRBV28,once,-,TRBJ2-1,ASSQTPNNEQF
TRBV29-1,-,TRBD1,TRBJ2-3,SVKGQGLGDTQY
TRBV11-2,-,-,TRBJ2-4,ASSLAGTILKNIQY
TRBV7-9,-,TRBD1,TRBJ2-7,ASSNDRVLSYEQY
TRBV5-1,-,TRBD2,TRBJ2-1,ASSSGLVPYNEQF
TRBV28,-,-,TRBJ1-2,ASSARGRLYGYT
TRBV29-1,-,TRBD1,TRBJ2-3,SVEGQGRSTQY
TRBV18,-,-,TRBJ2-1,ASSPGTYNEQF
TRBV5-5,once,TRBD2,TRBJ2-3,ASSLGWLAGTDTQY
TRBV5-1,-,-,TRBJ2-3,ASSLDREADTQY
TRBV5-8,once,-,TRBJ2-7,ASSSGRFSYEQY
TRBV18,once,-,TRBJ1-4,ASSPGINEKLF
TRBV5-1,-,TRBD1,TRBJ2-5,ASSLVFDPGQETQY
TRBV5-1,-,-,TRBJ2-7,ASSSRQALSEQY
TRBV7-2,-,-,TRBJ1-2,ASSPGTRYGYT
TRBV28,-,-,TRBJ1-1,ASSLYVRDVDEAF
TRBV6-6,-,TRBD2,TRBJ2-7,ASSYSASGSYEQY
TRBV11-2,-,-,TRBJ2-1,ASSLQGGNEQF
TRBV10-3,-,-,TRBJ2-2,ATGTHSNTGELF
TRBV6-5,-,-,TRBJ2-1,ASSYFPGDSNEQF
TRBV28,-,TRBD1,TRBJ1-1,ACLDRRNTEAF
TRBV5-1,-,-,TRBJ1-1,ASSFGDSRVTEAF
TRBV28,-,-,TRBJ2-2,ASRGWADTGELF